This entry lists 13 T cell receptor beta chains sequenced from one sample in a study of PD-L1 blockade in urothelial cancer. Time point defined: peripheral blood 6 weeks after treatment start. Assay: immunoSEQ multiplex PCR; the TCRdb copy retains only in-frame clones and omits some. The sample lists tens of thousands of clones; around nine tenths were seen once. The starting material was PBMCs, obtained around atezolizumab (anti-PD-L1) treatment. These receptors were collected from a man between 60 and 70 years old with urothelial cancer.

This clone occurred once. The chain recombines TRBV5-4 with TRBJ2-3; D ambiguous. Germline V gives CDR1 SGHNT, CDR2 YYREEE (reference sequence). V lost 3 bases to trimming and J lost 1 base, with 3 bases between them. The CDR3 runs to 12 residues. Written as DNA, the CDR3 is TGTGCCAGCAGCTCCGGCACAGATACGCAGTATTTT. The encoded protein is CASSSGTDTQYF.

The chain recombines TRBV21-1 with TRBJ2-1; no DNA check was done on the table's D call, TRBD1. TRBV21-1 is a pseudogene segment. The CDR3 runs to 15 residues. CDR3 residues: CASSKEDDGGLRQFF. The DNA of the CDR3 is TGTGCCAGCAGCAAAGAGGACGATGGGGGCCTTAGGCAGTTCTTC.

The V gene is TRBV11-2, the J gene TRBJ2-7; 11 bases are shared with TRBD1. This CDR3 is 15 amino acids long. Germline trimming cut 2 bases from V and 6 bases from J; bases unmatched to any gene: 6. Germline-derived CDR1 and CDR2 are SGHAT and FQNNGV. For the CDR3, the DNA is TGTGCCAGCAGCTTAAAGCGGACAGGGGGCTTCGAGCAGTACTTC. This gives the protein CASSLKRTGGFEQYF.

This sequence joins TRBV11-2 and TRBJ1-5; 7 nucleotides align to TRBD1. V was clipped by 3 bases and J by 6 bases; unmatched bases: 2. Per germline, CDR1 SGHAT and CDR2 FQNNGV. The CDR3 is 13 amino acids. Here the CDR3 reads CASSLQGGQPQHF. DNA for the CDR3: TGTGCCAGCAGCTTGCAGGGGGGTCAGCCCCAGCATTTT.

The chain employs TRBV11-2 and TRBJ2-2; D is possibly TRBD1 (6 bases). CDR1 SGHAT and CDR2 FQNNGV come from the germline V gene. V was trimmed by 6 bases and J by 6 bases, leaving 11 bases between them. This CDR3 is 13 amino acids long. The CDR3 bases are TGTGCCAGCAGAAAAAACAGGGCCGGGGAGCTGTTTTTT. Translation gives CASRKNRAGELFF.

This clone showed up just a few times. The chain joins TRBV5-4 to TRBJ1-2; 7 bases align to TRBD1. In germline, CDR1 is SGHNT, CDR2 YYREEE (reference sequence). Germline trimming cut 4 bases from V and 4 bases from J; bases unmatched to any gene: 16. This CDR3 spans 17 amino acids. DNA for the CDR3: TGTGCCAGCAGCCCTTCCTTAACAGGGGCTCTTCGCTATGGCTACACCTTC. Its protein product is CASSPSLTGALRYGYTF. The full variable domain, rest sourced from reference TRBV5-4 and TRBJ1-2, is ETGVTQSPTHLIKTRGQQVTLRCSSQSGHNTVSWYQQALGQGPQFIFQYYREEENGRGNFPPRFSGLQFPNYSSELNVNALELDDSALYLCASSPSLTGALRYGYTFGSGTRLTVV.

The CDR3 region has the DNA TGTGCCAGCAGGAGGTCCGTTTGGTCCTACAATGAGCAGTTCTTC. Protein product: CASRRSVWSYNEQFF. This chain connects TRBV28 to TRBJ2-1, with D unclear. With 6 bases removed from V and 1 base from J, the gap between germline ends came to 13 bases. Germline V CDR1 and CDR2: MDHEN, SYDVKM. CDR3 length: 15 residues. The variable domain in full, completed from reference TRBV28 and TRBJ2-1, reads DVKVTQSSRYLVKRTGEKVFLECVQDMDHENMFWYRQDPGLGLRLIYFSYDVKMKEKGDIPEGYSVSREKKERFSLILESASTNQTSMYLCASRRSVWSYNEQFFGPGTRLTVL.

The J gene is TRBJ2-5, the V gene TRBV9, with TRBD2 as a possible D gene (6 bases). Trimming left V 0 bases short and J 4 bases short, with 10 bases between. CDR1 is SGDLS and CDR2 is YYNGEE in the germline V gene. The CDR3 length is 14 residues. The CDR3 loop reads CASSVGGVGETQYF. CDR3 sequence (DNA): TGTGCCAGCAGCGTAGGGGGGGTAGGAGAGACCCAGTACTTC.

This clone was counted once. The J gene is TRBJ1-5, the V gene TRBV10-3; D uncertain. Trimming shortened V by 3 bases and J by 1 base, and 10 bases separated the two germline ends. Germline V CDR1 and CDR2: ENHRY, SYGVKD. The length of the CDR3 is 15 residues. DNA for the CDR3: TGTGCCATCAGTGAATCGGACTCAAGCAATCAGCCCCAGCATTTT. Protein product: CAISESDSSNQPQHF.

This clone was picked up one time. V is TRBV9 and J is TRBJ2-3; 9 bases are shared with TRBD2. The CDR3 runs to 16 residues. CDR1 and CDR2 (germline): SGDLS, YYNGEE. Trimming at V came to 1 base and at J to 2 bases, leaving 5 bases not matched to a gene. In DNA, the CDR3 is TGTGCCAGCAGCGTATCCTCTAGCGGGGCCACAGATACGCAGTATTTT. As protein: CASSVSSSGATDTQYF.

The chain has TRBV2 and TRBJ1-1; D is uncertain. The CDR3 extends over 13 amino acids. Per the germline V gene, CDR1 is SNHLY and CDR2 is FYNNEI. Trimming stripped 10 bases from V and 4 bases from J, with 16 bases between. Here the CDR3 reads CAIPGEWSTEAFF. CDR3 in DNA: TGTGCCATCCCCGGGGAATGGAGCACTGAAGCTTTCTTT.

The rearrangement links TRBV2 to TRBJ2-6; 7 bases match TRBD2. The CDR3 contains 15 residues. Germline lookup yields CDR1 SNHLY and CDR2 FYNNEI. V dropped 6 bases and J dropped 4; count of bases not matched to a gene: 6. The chain's CDR3 is CASSWGGTGANVLTF. The CDR3 region has the DNA TGTGCCAGCAGCTGGGGAGGGACCGGGGCCAACGTCCTGACTTTC.

The chain carries TRBV30 and TRBJ2-1; TRBD1 is a possible D gene (5 bases). Germline CDR1 and CDR2: GTSNPN and SVGIG (reference sequence). V lost 0 bases to trimming and J lost 9 bases, with 6 bases between them. This CDR3 region has 11 residues. CDR3 sequence: CAWSVGAEQFF. CDR3 nucleotides: TGTGCCTGGAGTGTAGGGGCTGAGCAGTTCTTC.